A few counts support the clone carrying this T cell receptor (beta chain). PCR involved 60 Vbeta and 13 Jbeta primers. Assay: immunoSEQ multiplex PCR; the TCRdb copy retains only in-frame clones and omits some. The sample lists around 84,000 clones; around 73% were seen once. Likely unrecorded immune exposures existed in these nominally healthy donors. The data were taken from a study of cytomegalovirus exposure and HLA in healthy donors. CDR3 length equals 14 residues. Germline CDR1 reads MNHNY; CDR2 reads SVGAGI (reference sequence). V was clipped by 6 bases and J by 4 bases, with 15 bases between them.

This TCR came from a man between 50 and 59 years old in good health and CMV-seronegative. The J gene is TRBJ1-1, the V gene TRBV6-6; possible D gene TRBD1, 5 bases. Sequencing was performed on PBMCs. CDR3 amino acids: CASSRRGESTEAFF. The CDR3 DNA sequence: TGTGCCAGCAGCCGGCGGGGGGAGAGCACTGAAGCTTTCTTT.